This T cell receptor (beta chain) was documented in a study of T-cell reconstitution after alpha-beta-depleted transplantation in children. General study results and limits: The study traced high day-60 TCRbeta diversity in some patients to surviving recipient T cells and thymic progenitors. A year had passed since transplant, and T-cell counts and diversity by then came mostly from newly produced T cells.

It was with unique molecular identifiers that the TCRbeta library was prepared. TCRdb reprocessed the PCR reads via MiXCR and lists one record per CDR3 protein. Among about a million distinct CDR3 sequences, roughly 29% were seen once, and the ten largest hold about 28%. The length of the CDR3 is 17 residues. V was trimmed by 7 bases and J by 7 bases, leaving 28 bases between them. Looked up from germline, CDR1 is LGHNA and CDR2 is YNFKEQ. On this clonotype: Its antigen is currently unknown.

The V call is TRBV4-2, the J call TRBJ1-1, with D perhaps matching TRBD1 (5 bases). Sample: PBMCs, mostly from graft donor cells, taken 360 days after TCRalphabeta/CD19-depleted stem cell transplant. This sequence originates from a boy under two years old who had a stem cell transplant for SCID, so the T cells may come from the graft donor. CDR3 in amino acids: CASTLLSRGIGVGEAFF. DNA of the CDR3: TGTGCCAGCACTCTCCTCTCCCGGGGCATCGGGGTAGGTGAAGCTTTCTTT.